The rows below give T cell receptor beta chains drawn from one sample of a study of shared clonotypes between healthy human individuals. Profiled with immunoSEQ multiplex PCR; TCRdb holds only in-frame clones, not every one. The sample consists of around 620,000 clones, approximately 95% of them appearing once. The source material was naive CD8+ T cells sorted from blood. These receptors were collected from a woman in her 30s in good health. Both conserved end residues are part of each CDR3. The D gene is left open where the match is weak. Where a row states a size, it is once, few, many or the class of an expanded clone; other rows omit it.

V	D	J	size	CDR3	DNA
TRBV15	TRBD2	TRBJ2-7	NA	CATSRDRTTSGSSHF	TGTGCCACCAGCAGAGACAGGACCACTAGCGGGAGTTCGCACTTC
TRBV4-2	NA	TRBJ2-1	once	CASSQDLNEQFF	TGTGCCAGCAGCCAAGATCTGAATGAGCAGTTCTTC
TRBV7-9	NA	TRBJ1-2	NA	CAMLEFHGYTF	TGTGCTATGCTAGAGTTCCATGGCTACACCTTC
TRBV28	TRBD2	TRBJ2-7	NA	CASSLSGKVYEQYF	TGTGCCAGCAGTTTAAGCGGGAAGGTCTACGAGCAGTACTTC
TRBV6-5	NA	TRBJ2-7	NA	CASRPLGQSEQYF	TGTGCCAGCAGACCCCTAGGACAGAGCGAGCAGTACTTC
TRBV6-6	NA	TRBJ1-3	NA	CASSLTDSGNTIYF	TGTGCCAGCAGCCTGACTGACTCTGGAAACACCATATATTTT
TRBV15	NA	TRBJ2-1	NA	CATSSNTPKQFF	TGTGCCACCAGCAGCAACACGCCTAAGCAGTTCTTC
TRBV19	NA	TRBJ2-7	NA	CASSRGRNSYEQYF	TGTGCCAGTAGTAGGGGACGAAACTCCTACGAGCAGTACTTC
TRBV7-2	TRBD2	TRBJ2-3	few	CASSNLSGSSPDTQYF	TGTGCCAGCAGCAACCTTAGCGGGAGTTCCCCAGATACGCAGTATTTT
TRBV6-1	NA	TRBJ1-5	NA	CASSELGSNQPQHF	TGTGCCAGCAGTGAACTGGGTAGCAATCAGCCCCAGCATTTT
TRBV28	NA	TRBJ2-7	NA	CASSSPKRKSTYEQYF	TGTGCCAGCAGTTCCCCGAAGCGGAAGTCGACCTACGAGCAGTACTTC
TRBV7-2	NA	TRBJ2-1	NA	CASSSGPEAYNEQFF	TGTGCCAGCAGCTCGGGGCCCGAGGCTTACAATGAGCAGTTCTTC
TRBV2	TRBD1	TRBJ2-7	NA	CASREGQDSYEQYF	TGTGCCAGCAGAGAAGGACAGGACTCCTACGAGCAGTACTTC
TRBV5-4	NA	TRBJ2-3	once	CASSLSTGGTDTQYF	TGTGCCAGCAGCCTCTCGACTGGCGGAACAGATACGCAGTATTTT
TRBV2	TRBD2	TRBJ2-1	NA	CATHPTSGKGNEQFF	TGTGCCACCCACCCCACTAGCGGGAAGGGCAATGAGCAGTTCTTC
TRBV9	NA	TRBJ2-2	NA	CASSVAIEWNTGELFF	TGTGCCAGCAGCGTAGCTATCGAGTGGAACACCGGGGAGCTGTTTTTT
TRBV5-4	TRBD1	TRBJ1-2	NA	CASSLGGQVSTNYGYTF	TGTGCCAGCAGCTTGGGTGGACAGGTTTCGACTAACTATGGCTACACCTTC
TRBV6-1	NA	TRBJ2-7	NA	CASSIDNYEQYF	TGTGCCAGCTCGATCGATAACTACGAGCAGTACTTC
TRBV19	NA	TRBJ1-4	few	CASSIAAGELFF	TGTGCCAGTAGTATAGCGGCAGGGGAACTGTTTTTT
TRBV7-8	TRBD2	TRBJ2-7	NA	CASSLVMISPWTSASEQYF	TGTGCCAGCAGCTTAGTTATGATATCCCCGTGGACTAGCGCCTCCGAGCAGTACTTC
TRBV7-9	NA	TRBJ1-1	few	CASSSTVLATEAFF	TGTGCCAGCAGCTCTACAGTATTGGCCACTGAAGCTTTCTTT
TRBV7-9	NA	TRBJ2-2	NA	CASSPTINTGELFF	TGTGCCAGCAGTCCAACTATAAACACCGGGGAGCTGTTTTTT
TRBV19	NA	TRBJ2-7	NA	CASSIVEGEAYEQYF	TGTGCCAGTAGTATAGTCGAGGGGGAGGCCTACGAGCAGTACTTC
TRBV11-2	TRBD1	TRBJ1-5	NA	CASSSGTGRQPQHF	TGTGCCAGCAGCTCCGGGACAGGGAGACAGCCCCAGCATTTT
TRBV25-1	NA	TRBJ2-7	NA	CASSEYYEQYF	TGTGCCAGCAGTGAATACTACGAGCAGTACTTC
TRBV12-5	NA	TRBJ2-7	once	CARAWRFEQYF	TGTGCTAGGGCCTGGCGGTTCGAGCAGTACTTC
TRBV6-1	NA	TRBJ2-5	NA	CASSEEGEGIGETQYF	TGTGCCAGCAGTGAAGAGGGGGAGGGGATCGGGGAGACCCAGTACTTC
TRBV2	NA	TRBJ2-3	NA	CASSEDRRLADTQYF	TGTGCCAGCAGTGAAGACAGGAGGTTGGCAGATACGCAGTATTTT
TRBV5-6	NA	TRBJ1-5	NA	CASSSHLRGNQPQHF	TGTGCCAGCAGCTCACACCTAAGAGGCAATCAGCCCCAGCATTTT
TRBV27	NA	TRBJ1-2	NA	CASRKGGNGYTF	TGTGCCAGCAGGAAAGGGGGAAATGGCTACACCTTC
TRBV20-1	NA	TRBJ2-5	NA	CSSRMSGTQYF	TGCAGCAGTCGTATGAGTGGGACCCAGTACTTC
TRBV14	NA	TRBJ2-1	NA	CASSRGDSPIYNEQFF	TGTGCCAGCAGCCGTGGAGATAGTCCGATCTACAATGAGCAGTTCTTC
TRBV28	TRBD1	TRBJ1-2	NA	CASSSHRDSTYGYTF	TGTGCCAGCAGTTCCCACCGGGACAGCACCTATGGCTACACCTTC
TRBV30	NA	TRBJ1-2	NA	CAWSWETAGPRGYTF	TGTGCCTGGAGTTGGGAGACGGCGGGCCCGAGGGGCTACACCTTC
TRBV5-1	NA	TRBJ1-4	once	CASGDATNEKLFF	TGCGCCAGCGGCGATGCAACTAATGAAAAACTGTTTTTT
TRBV7-9	TRBD1	TRBJ2-2	NA	CASSQGQGVTGELFF	TGTGCCAGCAGCCAAGGACAGGGAGTCACCGGGGAGCTGTTTTTT
TRBV7-9	TRBD2	TRBJ2-3	NA	CASSRTSANTDTQYF	TGTGCCAGCAGCCGGACTAGCGCGAACACAGATACGCAGTATTTT
TRBV5-1	TRBD1	TRBJ2-7	NA	CASSLGPFRDRSYEQYF	TGCGCCAGCAGCTTGGGACCTTTCCGGGACAGATCCTACGAGCAGTACTTC
TRBV27	TRBD1	TRBJ1-4	NA	CASSSGQDNEKLFF	TGTGCCAGCAGCTCCGGACAGGACAATGAAAAACTGTTTTTT
TRBV15	TRBD2	TRBJ2-7	NA	CATSRERALAADSYEQYF	TGTGCCACCAGCAGAGAAAGGGCTCTAGCGGCAGACTCCTACGAGCAGTACTTC
TRBV13	TRBD2	TRBJ2-5	NA	CASSPRTSGQETQYF	TGTGCCAGCAGCCCCCGGACTAGCGGCCAAGAGACCCAGTACTTC
TRBV13	NA	TRBJ1-6	once	CASSLGGRGASPLHF	TGTGCCAGCAGCTTAGGGGGCAGGGGTGCGTCACCCCTCCACTTT
TRBV27	TRBD1	TRBJ1-1	NA	CASGTGGPEAFF	TGTGCCAGCGGGACAGGGGGACCTGAAGCTTTCTTT
TRBV4-1	TRBD1	TRBJ2-7	NA	CASSQDRTGSSYEQYF	TGCGCCAGCAGCCAAGATCGGACAGGTTCTTCCTACGAGCAGTACTTC
TRBV14	TRBD2	TRBJ2-1	NA	CASSQDPTSGRAGDGYDEQFF	TGTGCCAGCAGCCAAGATCCGACTAGCGGGAGGGCCGGTGATGGTTACGATGAGCAGTTCTTC
TRBV11-2	TRBD2	TRBJ2-7	NA	CASSEAGGPYEQYF	TGTGCCAGCAGCGAAGCGGGAGGGCCCTACGAGCAGTACTTC
TRBV6-5	NA	TRBJ2-3	NA	CATCTLLGDTQYF	TGTGCCACGTGTACCCTGTTGGGGGATACGCAGTATTTT
TRBV2	TRBD2	TRBJ2-5	NA	CASSGPGLAGGQETQYF	TGTGCCAGCAGTGGGCCGGGACTAGCGGGAGGGCAAGAGACCCAGTACTTC
TRBV11-1	TRBD2	TRBJ2-1	NA	CASSLLLGTSGRYNEQFF	TGTGCCAGCAGCTTATTGTTGGGGACTAGCGGGCGGTACAATGAGCAGTTCTTC
TRBV7-9	NA	TRBJ1-5	NA	CASSLMSGEQPQHF	TGTGCCAGCAGCTTAATGTCGGGGGAGCAGCCCCAGCATTTT
TRBV7-8	TRBD2	TRBJ2-3	NA	CASSQGLAGNADTQYF	TGTGCCAGCAGCCAGGGACTAGCGGGAAATGCAGATACGCAGTATTTT
TRBV13	NA	TRBJ2-3	NA	CASSPTQTTDTQYF	TGTGCCAGCAGCCCGACCCAGACCACAGATACGCAGTATTTT